Shown below are 10 T cell receptor beta chains from a single sample sequenced in a study of CXCR3-negative and CXCR3-positive naive CD8 T cells. Study findings and constraints: CXCR3-negative naive cells had less hydrophobic TRB CDR3s than did CXCR3-positive naive cells.

cDNA libraries for TRB were generated by 5' RACE incorporating UMI labels. TCRdb derives one entry per CDR3 protein from the 5' RACE reads, leaving out DNA. The sample has around 63,000 distinct CDR3 sequences, and its top ten clones hold around 5%. Antigens of these TCRs are unknown. The sequencing sample was made of naive CXCR3+ CD8+ T cells from blood. The subset here: CD45RO-CCR7+CD27+CD95- naive CD8+ T cells expressing CXCR3 (TNR3+). These receptors all stem from a human donor in good health. Some clones in this sample may be carry-over from other donors' samples.

The rearrangement uses TRBV29-1 and TRBJ2-7; TCRdb reports TRBD1, a call that lacks DNA to check it against. Germline CDR1 SQVTM, CDR2 ANQGSEA. The CDR3 is made up of 14 amino acids. CDR3: CSVDGVGDHYEQYF.

The rearrangement links TRBV28 to TRBJ2-1; the D call of TRBD1 rests on TCRdb alone, since no DNA is present to check it. CDR3 length equals 14 residues. Germline CDR1 reads MDHEN; CDR2 reads SYDVKM. CDR3 in amino acids: CASRGTGLPPEQFF.

The chain recombines TRBV3-1 with TRBJ2-5; without DNA, the TCRdb call of TRBD2 cannot be checked. Germline lookup yields CDR1 LGHDT and CDR2 YNNKEL (reference sequence). This CDR3 comprises 14 residues. The CDR3 protein is CASSLLADQETQYF.

CDR3 protein: CSARDQDSRISYEQYF. The rearrangement uses TRBV20-1 and TRBJ2-7; TCRdb lists TRBD1, though no DNA is available to test this call. The CDR3 consists of 16 residues. Germline CDR1 is DFQATT and CDR2 is SNEGSKA (reference sequence).

The chain employs TRBV29-1 and TRBJ2-7; the TRBD2 assignment by TCRdb is unverifiable without DNA. The CDR3 runs to 11 residues. Looked up from germline, CDR1 is SQVTM and CDR2 is ANQGSEA. CDR3 loop: CSALQEYEQYF.

The J gene is TRBJ2-1, the V gene TRBV9; TCRdb's D call, TRBD1, is unchecked because there is no DNA. CDR1 is SGDLS and CDR2 is YYNGEE in the germline V gene. The CDR3 covers 14 residues. CDR3 residues: CASSTTGSGHEQFF.

The chain carries TRBV14 and TRBJ2-7; there is no DNA to check the TCRdb D call of TRBD2. The CDR3 is 15 residues long. CDR1 and CDR2 from the germline V gene are SGHDN and FVKESK. CDR3 residues: CASSPGGLYSYEQYF. Full variable domain (missing parts from reference TRBV14 and TRBJ2-7): EAGVTQFPSHSVIEKGQTVTLRCDPISGHDNLYWYRRVMGKEIKFLLHFVKESKQDESGMPNNRFLAERTGGTYSTLKVQPAELEDSGVYFCASSPGGLYSYEQYFGPGTRLTVT.

The chain employs TRBV3-1 and TRBJ1-1. The CDR3 consists of 15 residues. Germline-derived CDR1 and CDR2 are LGHDT and YNNKEL (reference sequence). CDR3: CASSQPAAMNTEAFF.

The chain is built from TRBV7-9 and TRBJ1-1; TCRdb picks TRBD1, but there is no DNA to check that call. This CDR3 has 14 amino acids. The germline gives CDR1 SEHNR, CDR2 FQNEAQ (reference sequence). CDR3: CASSVPGSHTEAFF.

The genes are TRBV20-1 and TRBJ2-3; as DNA is missing, the TRBD1 call by TCRdb cannot be tested. The CDR3 runs 13 residues. From germline, CDR1 is DFQATT and CDR2 SNEGSKA (reference sequence). The CDR3 sequence is CSAGGRGADTQYF.